This record looks at one TCR beta chain sequence and its context. The sample belongs to a study of a mutant IDH1 vaccine in newly diagnosed glioma. Sample time point: baseline, week 1 (first vaccination visit). The treatment denotes: pre-vaccination baseline after standard-of-care therapy. The protocol was immunoSEQ multiplex PCR, while the TCRdb copy is restricted to in-frame clones and leaves out a portion. This table holds roughly 50,000 clones, about four fifths found once. The V and J ends lost 0 bases and 2 bases respectively, with 12 bases between them. The V gene's germline CDR1 is SGHTS and CDR2 YDEGEE. CDR3 length equals 15 residues.

This chain links TRBV5-8 with TRBJ2-7, with a tentative D call TRBD1 (6 bases). Sample: PBMCs, taken from a glioma patient treated with radiotherapy, temozolomide or both. The sequence was obtained from a young man with glioma. CDR3 residues: CASSLGDIGPYEQYF. In nucleotides, the CDR3 is TGTGCCAGCAGCTTGGGGGACATCGGACCCTACGAGCAGTACTTC. The variable domain in full, with the rest retrieved from reference TRBV5-8 and TRBJ2-7, is EAGVTQSPTHLIKTRGQQATLRCSPISGHTSVYWYQQALGLGLQFLLWYDEGEERNRGNFPPRFSGRQFPNYSSELNVNALELEDSALYLCASSLGDIGPYEQYFGPGTRLTVT.